A selection of T cell receptor beta chains follows, all from one sample in a study of Ad26.COV2.S vaccination and SARS-CoV-2 variants. Profiling relied on immunoSEQ multiplex PCR, and the TCRdb table lists in-frame clones only, not all of them. The profile covers about 440,000 clones, with roughly 87% appearing a single time and around 4.2% taken by the ten largest. Sample: peripheral blood, taken in a trial of Ad26.COV2.S vaccine versus placebo. The receptors originated from a person between 18 and 65 years old who received the Ad26.COV2.S COVID-19 vaccine or a placebo. Each CDR3 is given with its conserved first and last residue. D genes are given only for firm matches. Clone sizes are given selectively: once, few, many, or a class where the clone is expanded.

TRBV25-1	NA	TRBJ1-5	NA	CASSDKGGNQPQHF	TGTGCCAGCAGTGATAAGGGGGGCAATCAGCCCCAGCATTTT
TRBV11-2	NA	TRBJ2-7	NA	CASSLSAHPGPYEQYF	TGTGCCAGCAGCTTATCCGCACACCCAGGGCCCTACGAGCAGTACTTC
TRBV7-8	NA	TRBJ2-7	NA	CASSPNSVSYEQYF	TGTGCCAGCAGCCCCAACAGTGTCTCCTACGAGCAGTACTTC
TRBV14	once	TRBJ2-1	TRBD2	CASSQNPSGTLVSNEQFF	TGTGCCAGCAGCCAGAACCCTAGCGGGACTCTCGTGTCCAATGAGCAGTTCTTC
TRBV5-6	NA	TRBJ2-5	NA	CASSLGAGRVETQYF	TGTGCCAGCAGCTTGGGGGCAGGCCGGGTGGAGACCCAGTACTTC
TRBV5-6	NA	TRBJ2-1	TRBD2	CASSLGSAGDEFF	TGTGCCAGCAGCTTGGGGTCGGCGGGGGATGAGTTCTTC
TRBV7-9	few	TRBJ2-1	TRBD2	CASRGTGGRGNEQFF	TGTGCCAGCAGGGGTACTGGCGGGAGGGGCAATGAGCAGTTCTTC
TRBV15	NA	TRBJ1-5	NA	CATSPRGSNQPQHF	TGTGCCACCAGCCCACGTGGGAGCAATCAGCCCCAGCATTTT
TRBV23-1	NA	TRBJ2-7	NA	CASSQFMDTHEQYF	TGCGCCAGCAGTCAATTTATGGACACCCACGAGCAGTACTTC
TRBV10-3	once	TRBJ2-1	TRBD2	CAISEGLAGVLEQFF	TGTGCCATCAGTGAGGGACTAGCGGGAGTACTTGAGCAGTTCTTC
TRBV7-8	NA	TRBJ2-3	TRBD2	CASSLALLAGTDTQYF	TGTGCCAGCAGCTTAGCTCTACTAGCGGGAACAGATACGCAGTATTTT
TRBV30	NA	TRBJ1-1	NA	CAWSVGWTEAFF	TGTGCCTGGAGTGTAGGGTGGACTGAAGCTTTCTTT
TRBV18	NA	TRBJ2-3	TRBD2	CASSPGLAITDTQYF	TGTGCCAGCTCCCCGGGACTAGCGATCACAGATACGCAGTATTTT
TRBV28	NA	TRBJ1-6	NA	CASSYYSPLHF	TGTGCCAGCAGTTACTATTCACCCCTCCACTTT
TRBV3-1/TRBV3-2	NA	TRBJ2-3	NA	CASSQRDTQYF	TGTGCCAGCAGCCAAAGAGATACGCAGTATTTT
TRBV5-1	NA	TRBJ2-1	TRBD2	CASSLVGTNNEQFF	TGCGCCAGCAGCTTGGTAGGGACTAACAATGAGCAGTTCTTC
TRBV14	NA	TRBJ1-1	TRBD1	CASSTGTVTMNTEAFF	TGTGCCAGCAGCACCGGGACAGTAACCATGAACACTGAAGCTTTCTTT
TRBV5-1	NA	TRBJ2-1	NA	CASSYAGSVSSYNEQFF	TGCGCCAGCAGTTATGCGGGTTCGGTCAGCTCCTACAATGAGCAGTTCTTC
TRBV27	NA	TRBJ2-2	TRBD2	CASSLAGEGTGELFF	TGTGCCAGCAGCTTAGCGGGAGAAGGCACCGGGGAGCTGTTTTTT
TRBV18	once	TRBJ2-4	NA	CASSPGGGPDIQYF	TGTGCCAGCTCACCCGGAGGGGGTCCGGACATTCAGTACTTC
TRBV24-1	few	TRBJ2-7	NA	CATSDLPIPSGQRDPSGSYEQYF	TGTGCCACCAGTGATTTGCCAATCCCCTCAGGACAGAGGGACCCATCGGGCTCCTACGAGCAGTACTTC
TRBV4-3	NA	TRBJ2-2	TRBD2	CASSQDIGLAGGRTGELFF	TGCGCCAGCAGCCAAGATATCGGACTAGCGGGAGGAAGGACCGGGGAGCTGTTTTTT
TRBV11-2	few	TRBJ1-2	NA	CASSPQGATYGYTF	TGTGCCAGCAGCCCCCAAGGGGCTACCTATGGCTACACCTTC
TRBV18	NA	TRBJ1-2	NA	CASSPPGRVDGYTF	TGTGCCAGCTCACCACCTGGCAGGGTGGACGGCTACACCTTC
TRBV6-1	NA	TRBJ1-6	NA	CASSEPSGLGHSPLHF	TGTGCCAGCAGTGAACCATCAGGTTTGGGCCATTCACCCCTCCACTTT
TRBV19	NA	TRBJ2-5	TRBD1	CASSITGGTETQYF	TGTGCCAGTAGTATAACAGGGGGCACAGAGACCCAGTACTTC
TRBV3-1/TRBV3-2	NA	TRBJ2-7	TRBD2	CASSPWGAGDPYEQYF	TGTGCCAGCAGCCCCTGGGGTGCGGGAGACCCCTACGAGCAGTACTTC
TRBV4-3	NA	TRBJ2-2	TRBD1	CASSQGGTVGELFF	TGCGCCAGCAGCCAAGGAGGGACAGTAGGGGAGCTGTTTTTT
TRBV19	NA	TRBJ2-1	TRBD2	CASSIGTSGSGAQFF	TGTGCCAGTAGTATCGGGACTAGCGGTTCAGGGGCGCAGTTCTTC